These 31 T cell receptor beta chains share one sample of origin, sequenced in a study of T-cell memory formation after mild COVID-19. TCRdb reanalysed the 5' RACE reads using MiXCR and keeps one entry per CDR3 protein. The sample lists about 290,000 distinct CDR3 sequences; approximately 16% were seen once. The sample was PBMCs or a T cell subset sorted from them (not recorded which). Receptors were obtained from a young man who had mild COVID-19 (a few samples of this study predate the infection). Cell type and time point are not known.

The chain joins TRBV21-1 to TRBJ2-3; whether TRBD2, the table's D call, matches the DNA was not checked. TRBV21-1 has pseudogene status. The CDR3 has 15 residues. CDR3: CASSKALAGADTQYF. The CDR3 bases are TGTGCCAGCAGCAAAGCGCTAGCGGGGGCAGATACGCAGTATTTT.

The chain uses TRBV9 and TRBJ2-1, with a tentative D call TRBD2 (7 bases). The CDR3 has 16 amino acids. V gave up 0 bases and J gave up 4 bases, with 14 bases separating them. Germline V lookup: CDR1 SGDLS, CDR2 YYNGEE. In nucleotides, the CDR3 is TGTGCCAGCAGCGTAGCTGCGGGGGCGTCGTACAATGAGCAGTTCTTC. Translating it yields CASSVAAGASYNEQFF.

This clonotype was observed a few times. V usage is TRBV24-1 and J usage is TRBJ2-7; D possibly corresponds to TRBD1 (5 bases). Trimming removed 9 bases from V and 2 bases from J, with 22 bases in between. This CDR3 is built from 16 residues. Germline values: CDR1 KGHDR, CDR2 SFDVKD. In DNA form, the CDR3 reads TGTGCCACCCCCTATCGCGACAGCCCGAGCACCTACGAGCAGTACTTC. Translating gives CATPYRDSPSTYEQYF.

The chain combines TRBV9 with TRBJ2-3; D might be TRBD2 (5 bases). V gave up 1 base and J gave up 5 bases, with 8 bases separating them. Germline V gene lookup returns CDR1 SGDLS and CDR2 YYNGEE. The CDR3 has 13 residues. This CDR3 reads CASSVWTQDTQYF. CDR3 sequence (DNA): TGTGCCAGCAGCGTATGGACTCAAGATACGCAGTATTTT.

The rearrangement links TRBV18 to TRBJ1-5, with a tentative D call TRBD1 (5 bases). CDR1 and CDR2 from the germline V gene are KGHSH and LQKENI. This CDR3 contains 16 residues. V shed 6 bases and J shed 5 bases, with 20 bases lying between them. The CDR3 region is CASSVRAPSGYQPQHF. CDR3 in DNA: TGTGCCAGCTCCGTCAGGGCACCGTCGGGTTATCAGCCCCAGCATTTT.

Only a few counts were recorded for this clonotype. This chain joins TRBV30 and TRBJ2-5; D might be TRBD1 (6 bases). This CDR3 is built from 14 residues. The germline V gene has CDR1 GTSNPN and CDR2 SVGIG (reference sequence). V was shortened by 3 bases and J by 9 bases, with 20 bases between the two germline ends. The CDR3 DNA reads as TGTGCCTGGAGGAATATGTCAGGGGATGGGGCCCAGTACTTC. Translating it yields CAWRNMSGDGAQYF.

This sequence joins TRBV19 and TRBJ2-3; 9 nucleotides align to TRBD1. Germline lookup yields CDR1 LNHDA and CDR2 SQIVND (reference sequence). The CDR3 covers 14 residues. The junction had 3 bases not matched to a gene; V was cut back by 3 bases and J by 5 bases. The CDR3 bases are TGTGCCAGTAGTATGGGACAGGGTAGAGATACGCAGTATTTT. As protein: CASSMGQGRDTQYF.

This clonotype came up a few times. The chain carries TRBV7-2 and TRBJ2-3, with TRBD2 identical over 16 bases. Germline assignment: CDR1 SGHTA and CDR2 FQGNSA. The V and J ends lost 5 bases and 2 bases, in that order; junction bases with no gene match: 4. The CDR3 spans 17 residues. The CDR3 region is CASSTGLAGGFTDTQYF. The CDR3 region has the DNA TGTGCCAGCAGCACGGGACTAGCGGGGGGGTTCACAGATACGCAGTATTTT.

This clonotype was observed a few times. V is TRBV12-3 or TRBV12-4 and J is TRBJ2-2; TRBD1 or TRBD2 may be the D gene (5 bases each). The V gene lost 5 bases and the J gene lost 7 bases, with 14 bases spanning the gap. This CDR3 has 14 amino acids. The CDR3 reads CASSGSEGFGELFF. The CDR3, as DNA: TGTGCCAGCAGTGGCTCCGAGGGGTTCGGGGAGCTGTTTTTT.

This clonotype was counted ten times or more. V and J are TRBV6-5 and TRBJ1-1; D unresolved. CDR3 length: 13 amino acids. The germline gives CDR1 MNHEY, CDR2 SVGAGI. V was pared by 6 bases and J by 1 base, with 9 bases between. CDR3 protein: CASSYLENTEAFF. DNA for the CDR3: TGTGCCAGCAGCTACCTGGAGAACACTGAAGCTTTCTTT.

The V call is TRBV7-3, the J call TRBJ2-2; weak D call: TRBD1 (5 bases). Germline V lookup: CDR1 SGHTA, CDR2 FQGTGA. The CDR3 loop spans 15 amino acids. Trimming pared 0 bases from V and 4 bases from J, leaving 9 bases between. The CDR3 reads CASSLTGASTGELFF. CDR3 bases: TGTGCCAGCAGCTTAACAGGGGCGAGCACCGGGGAGCTGTTTTTT.

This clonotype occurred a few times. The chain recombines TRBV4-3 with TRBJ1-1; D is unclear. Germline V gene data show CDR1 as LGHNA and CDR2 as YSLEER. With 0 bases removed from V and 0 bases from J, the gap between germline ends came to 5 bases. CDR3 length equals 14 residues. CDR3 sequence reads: CASSQEVVNTEAFF. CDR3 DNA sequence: TGCGCCAGCAGCCAAGAGGTCGTGAACACTGAAGCTTTCTTT.

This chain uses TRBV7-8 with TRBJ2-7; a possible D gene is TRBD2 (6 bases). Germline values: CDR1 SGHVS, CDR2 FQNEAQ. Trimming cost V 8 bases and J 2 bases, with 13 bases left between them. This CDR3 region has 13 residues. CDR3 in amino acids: CASSEAGTYEQYF. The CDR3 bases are TGTGCCAGCTCCGAGGCGGGGACCTACGAGCAGTACTTC. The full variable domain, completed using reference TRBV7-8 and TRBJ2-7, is GAGVSQSPRYKVAKRGQDVALRCDPISGHVSLFWYQQALGQGPEFLTYFQNEAQLDKSGLPSDRFFAERPEGSVSTLKIQRTQQEDSAVYLCASSEAGTYEQYFGPGTRLTVT.

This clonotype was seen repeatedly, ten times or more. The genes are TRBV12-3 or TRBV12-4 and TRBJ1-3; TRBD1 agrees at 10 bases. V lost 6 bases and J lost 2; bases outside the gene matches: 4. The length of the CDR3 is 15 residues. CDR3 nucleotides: TGTGCCAGCAGGGAAGGGACAGGGGCTGGAAACACCATATATTTT. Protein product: CASREGTGAGNTIYF.

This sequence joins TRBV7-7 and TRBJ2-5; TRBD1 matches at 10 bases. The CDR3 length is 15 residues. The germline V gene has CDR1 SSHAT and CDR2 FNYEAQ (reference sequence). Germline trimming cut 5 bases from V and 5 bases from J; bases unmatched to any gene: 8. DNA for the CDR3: TGTGCCAGCAGCCCTCCCGGGACAGGGGAGGAGACCCAGTACTTC. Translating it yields CASSPPGTGEETQYF. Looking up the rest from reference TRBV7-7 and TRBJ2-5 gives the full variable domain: GAGVSQSPRYKVTKRGQDVTLRCDPISSHATLYWYQQALGQGPEFLTYFNYEAQPDKSGLPSDRFSAERPEGSISTLTIQRTEQRDSAMYRCASSPPGTGEETQYFGPGTRLLVL.

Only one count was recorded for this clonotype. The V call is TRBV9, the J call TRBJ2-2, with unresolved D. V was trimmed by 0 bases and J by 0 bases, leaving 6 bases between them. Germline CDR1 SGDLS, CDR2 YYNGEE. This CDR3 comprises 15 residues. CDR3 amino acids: CASSVGTPNTGELFF. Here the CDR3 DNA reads TGTGCCAGCAGCGTAGGTACACCGAACACCGGGGAGCTGTTTTTT. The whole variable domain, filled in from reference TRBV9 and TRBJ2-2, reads DSGVTQTPKHLITATGQRVTLRCSPRSGDLSVYWYQQSLDQGLQFLIQYYNGEERAKGNILERFSAQQFPDLHSELNLSSLELGDSALYFCASSVGTPNTGELFFGEGSRLTVL.

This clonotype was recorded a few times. The CDR3 reads CSAVPDSSGGTGELFF. The CDR3, as DNA: TGCAGTGCAGTCCCTGATTCCAGCGGGGGGACCGGGGAGCTGTTTTTT. This chain links TRBV20-1 with TRBJ2-2, with TRBD2 matching over 9 bases. Germline CDR1 reads DFQATT; CDR2 reads SNEGSKA (reference sequence). Unmatched junction bases numbered 13, after V lost 6 bases and J lost 5 bases. The CDR3 extends over 16 amino acids.

CDR3 region: CASSFPSGDTQYF. The CDR3 nucleotides are TGTGCCAGCAGTTTCCCCTCAGGAGATACGCAGTATTTT. This sequence joins TRBV12-3 or TRBV12-4 and TRBJ2-3, with D hard to call. CDR3 length: 13 amino acids. The ends were cut back, 3 bases at V and 5 bases at J, with 9 bases in the middle.

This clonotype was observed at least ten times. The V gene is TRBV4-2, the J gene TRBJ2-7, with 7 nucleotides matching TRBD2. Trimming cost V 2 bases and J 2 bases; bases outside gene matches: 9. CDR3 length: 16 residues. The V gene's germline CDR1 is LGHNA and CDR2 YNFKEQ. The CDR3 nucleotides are TGTGCCAGCAGCCAATTGCGTTTGACTAGCACCTACGAGCAGTACTTC. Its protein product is CASSQLRLTSTYEQYF.

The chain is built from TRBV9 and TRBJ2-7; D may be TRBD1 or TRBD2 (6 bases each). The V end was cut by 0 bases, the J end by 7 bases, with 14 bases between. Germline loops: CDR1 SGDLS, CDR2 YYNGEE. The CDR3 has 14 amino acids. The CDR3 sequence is CASSVGGATGEQYF. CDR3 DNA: TGTGCCAGCAGCGTAGGGGGGGCAACGGGAGAGCAGTACTTC.

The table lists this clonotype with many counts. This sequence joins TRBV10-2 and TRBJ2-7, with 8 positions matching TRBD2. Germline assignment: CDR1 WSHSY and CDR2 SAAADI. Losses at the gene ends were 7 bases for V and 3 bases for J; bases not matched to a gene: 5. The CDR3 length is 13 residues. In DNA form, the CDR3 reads TGCGCCAGCACCGGGGGGGCCAGCTACGAGCAGTACTTC. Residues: CASTGGASYEQYF.

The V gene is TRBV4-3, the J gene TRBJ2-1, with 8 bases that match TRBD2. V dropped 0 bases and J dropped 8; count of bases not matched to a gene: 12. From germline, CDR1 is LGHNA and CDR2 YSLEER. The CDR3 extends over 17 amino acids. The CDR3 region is CASSQEFWRGADDEQFF. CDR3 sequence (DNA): TGCGCCAGCAGCCAAGAATTTTGGCGGGGGGCTGACGATGAGCAGTTCTTC.

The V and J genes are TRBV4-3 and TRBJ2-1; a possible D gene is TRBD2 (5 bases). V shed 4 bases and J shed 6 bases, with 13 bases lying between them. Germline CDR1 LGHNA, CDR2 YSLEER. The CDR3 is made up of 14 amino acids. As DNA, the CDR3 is TGCGCCAGCAGCCCGGGGAGCACTTTCAATGAGCAGTTCTTC. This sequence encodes CASSPGSTFNEQFF.

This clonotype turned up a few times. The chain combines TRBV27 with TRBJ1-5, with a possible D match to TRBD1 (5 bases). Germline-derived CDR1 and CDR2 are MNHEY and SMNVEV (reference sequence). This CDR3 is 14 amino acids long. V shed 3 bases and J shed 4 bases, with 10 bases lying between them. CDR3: CASSFAGMNQPQHF. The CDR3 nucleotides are TGTGCCAGCAGTTTCGCAGGGATGAATCAGCCCCAGCATTTT.

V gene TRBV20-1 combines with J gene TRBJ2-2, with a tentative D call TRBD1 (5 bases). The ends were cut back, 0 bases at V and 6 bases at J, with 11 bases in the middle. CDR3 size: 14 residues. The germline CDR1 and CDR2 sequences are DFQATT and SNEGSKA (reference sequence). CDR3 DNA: TGCAGTGCTAGAGATCCCCTGGGGCCCGGGGAGCTGTTTTTT. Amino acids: CSARDPLGPGELFF.

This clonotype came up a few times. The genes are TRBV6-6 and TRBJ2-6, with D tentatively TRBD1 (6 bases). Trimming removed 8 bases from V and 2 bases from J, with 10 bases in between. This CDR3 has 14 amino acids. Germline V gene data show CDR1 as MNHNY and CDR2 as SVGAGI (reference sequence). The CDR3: CASHRQAGANVLTF. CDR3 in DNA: TGTGCCAGCCACCGACAGGCTGGGGCCAACGTCCTGACTTTC.

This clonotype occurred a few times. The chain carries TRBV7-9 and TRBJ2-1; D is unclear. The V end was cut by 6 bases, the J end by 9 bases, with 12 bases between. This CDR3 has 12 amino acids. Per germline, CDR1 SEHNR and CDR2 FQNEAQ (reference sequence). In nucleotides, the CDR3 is TGTGCCAGCAGGCGAACTTCGGGTGAGCAGTTCTTC. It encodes CASRRTSGEQFF.

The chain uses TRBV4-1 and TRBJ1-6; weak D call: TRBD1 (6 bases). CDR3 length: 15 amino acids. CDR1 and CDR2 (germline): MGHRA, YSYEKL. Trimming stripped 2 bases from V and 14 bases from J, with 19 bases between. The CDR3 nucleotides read TGCGCCAGCAGCCAAACCACGGGACAATTCGAGGCCCTCCACTTT. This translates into CASSQTTGQFEALHF.

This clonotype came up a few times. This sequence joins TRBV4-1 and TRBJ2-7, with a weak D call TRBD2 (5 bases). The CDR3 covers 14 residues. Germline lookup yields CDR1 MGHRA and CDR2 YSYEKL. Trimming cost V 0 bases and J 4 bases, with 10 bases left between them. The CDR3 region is CASSQEVGGYEQYF. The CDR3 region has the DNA TGCGCCAGCAGCCAAGAGGTTGGAGGTTACGAGCAGTACTTC.

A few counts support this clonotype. Here the CDR3 DNA reads TGCGCCAGCAGCCAAGATGGCGACACACCCCTCCACTTT. This translates into CASSQDGDTPLHF. The chain employs TRBV4-3 and TRBJ1-6; the D is unclear. Per the germline V gene, CDR1 is LGHNA and CDR2 is YSLEER. Between the trimmed V and J ends, which lost 0 bases and 11 bases, there was a span of 8 bases. The CDR3 is made up of 13 amino acids.

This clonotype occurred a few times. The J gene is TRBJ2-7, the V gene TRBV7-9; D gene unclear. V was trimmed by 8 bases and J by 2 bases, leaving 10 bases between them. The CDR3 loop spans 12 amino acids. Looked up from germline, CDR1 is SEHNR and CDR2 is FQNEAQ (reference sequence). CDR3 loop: CASQGGPYEQYF. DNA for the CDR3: TGTGCCAGCCAAGGTGGCCCCTACGAGCAGTACTTC.